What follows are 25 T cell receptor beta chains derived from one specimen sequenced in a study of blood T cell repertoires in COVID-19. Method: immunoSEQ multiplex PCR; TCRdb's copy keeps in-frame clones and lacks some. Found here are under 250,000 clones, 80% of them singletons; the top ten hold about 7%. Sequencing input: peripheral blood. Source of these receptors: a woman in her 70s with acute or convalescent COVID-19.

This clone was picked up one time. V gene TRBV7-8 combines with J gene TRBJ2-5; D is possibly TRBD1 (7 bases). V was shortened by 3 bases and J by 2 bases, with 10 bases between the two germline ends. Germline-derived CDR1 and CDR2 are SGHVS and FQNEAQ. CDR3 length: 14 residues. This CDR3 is CASSFSGGQETQYF. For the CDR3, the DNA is TGTGCCAGCAGCTTTTCAGGGGGGCAAGAGACCCAGTACTTC. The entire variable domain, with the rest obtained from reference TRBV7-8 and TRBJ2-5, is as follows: GAGVSQSPRYKVAKRGQDVALRCDPISGHVSLFWYQQALGQGPEFLTYFQNEAQLDKSGLPSDRFFAERPEGSVSTLKIQRTQQEDSAVYLCASSFSGGQETQYFGPGTRLLVL.

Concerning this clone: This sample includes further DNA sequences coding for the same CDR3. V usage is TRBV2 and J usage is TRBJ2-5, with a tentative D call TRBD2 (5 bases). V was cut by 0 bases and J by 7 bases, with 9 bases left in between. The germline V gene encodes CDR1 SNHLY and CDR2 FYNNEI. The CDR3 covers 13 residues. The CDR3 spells CASSEAPRGTQYF. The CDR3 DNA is TGTGCCAGCAGTGAAGCCCCCCGGGGGACCCAGTACTTC. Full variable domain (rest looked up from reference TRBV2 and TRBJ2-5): EPEVTQTPSHQVTQMGQEVILRCVPISNHLYFYWYRQILGQKVEFLVSFYNNEISEKSEIFDDQFSVERPDGSNFTLKIRSTKLEDSAMYFCASSEAPRGTQYFGPGTRLLVL.

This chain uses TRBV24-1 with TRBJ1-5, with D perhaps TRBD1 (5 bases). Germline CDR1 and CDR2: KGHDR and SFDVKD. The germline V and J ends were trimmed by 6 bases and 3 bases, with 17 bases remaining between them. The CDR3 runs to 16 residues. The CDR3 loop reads CATSKGRGASNQPQHF. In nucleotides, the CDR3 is TGTGCCACCAGTAAAGGGAGGGGAGCATCCAATCAGCCCCAGCATTTT.

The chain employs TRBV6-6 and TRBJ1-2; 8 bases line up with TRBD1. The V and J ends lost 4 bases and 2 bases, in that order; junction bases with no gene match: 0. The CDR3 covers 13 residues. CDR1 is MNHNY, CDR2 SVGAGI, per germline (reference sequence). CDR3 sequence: CASSSGGNYGYTF. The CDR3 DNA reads TGTGCCAGCAGTTCAGGGGGCAACTATGGCTACACCTTC.

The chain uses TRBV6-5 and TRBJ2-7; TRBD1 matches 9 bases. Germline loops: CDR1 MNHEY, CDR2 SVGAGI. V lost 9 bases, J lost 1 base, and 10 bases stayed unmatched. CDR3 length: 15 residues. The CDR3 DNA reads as TGTGCCAGGAGTACTCGGACAGGGGAATCCTACGAGCAGTACGTC. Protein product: CARSTRTGESYEQYV.

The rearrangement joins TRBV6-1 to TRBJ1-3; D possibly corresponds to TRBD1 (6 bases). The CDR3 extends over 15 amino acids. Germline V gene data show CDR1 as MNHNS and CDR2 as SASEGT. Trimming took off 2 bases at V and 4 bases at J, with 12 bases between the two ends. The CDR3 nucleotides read TGTGCCAGCAGTGAAATATGGGGGCAAGGAAACACCATATATTTT. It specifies CASSEIWGQGNTIYF.

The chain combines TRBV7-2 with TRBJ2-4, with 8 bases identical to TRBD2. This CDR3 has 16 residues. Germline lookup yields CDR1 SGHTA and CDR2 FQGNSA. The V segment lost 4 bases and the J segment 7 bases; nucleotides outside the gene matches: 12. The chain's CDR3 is CASSWAGTGGTNIQYF. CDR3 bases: TGTGCCAGCAGCTGGGCCGGGACGGGGGGGACGAACATTCAGTACTTC.

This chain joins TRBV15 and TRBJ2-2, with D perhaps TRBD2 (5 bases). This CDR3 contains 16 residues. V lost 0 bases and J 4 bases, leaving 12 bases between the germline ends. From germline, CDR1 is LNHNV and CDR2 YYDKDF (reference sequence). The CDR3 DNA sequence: TGTGCCACCAGCAGAGAGGCCCTAGCCTCCACCGGGGAGCTGTTTTTT. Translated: CATSREALASTGELFF. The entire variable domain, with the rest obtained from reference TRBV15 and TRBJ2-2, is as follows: DAMVIQNPRYQVTQFGKPVTLSCSQTLNHNVMYWYQQKSSQAPKLLFHYYDKDFNNEADTPDNFQSRRPNTSFCFLDIRSPGLGDTAMYLCATSREALASTGELFFGEGSRLTVL.

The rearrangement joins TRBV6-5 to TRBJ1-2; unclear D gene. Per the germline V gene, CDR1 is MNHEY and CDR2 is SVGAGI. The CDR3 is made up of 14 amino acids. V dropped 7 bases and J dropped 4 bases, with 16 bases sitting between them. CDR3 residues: CASNPALSGYGYTF. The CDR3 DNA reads TGTGCCAGCAATCCCGCTCTAAGTGGCTATGGCTACACCTTC.

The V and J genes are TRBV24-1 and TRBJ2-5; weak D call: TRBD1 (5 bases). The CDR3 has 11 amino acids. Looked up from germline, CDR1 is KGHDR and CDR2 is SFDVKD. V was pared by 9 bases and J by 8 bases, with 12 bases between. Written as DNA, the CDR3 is TGTGCCACCCAGTCCCAGGGCACCCAGTACTTC. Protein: CATQSQGTQYF.

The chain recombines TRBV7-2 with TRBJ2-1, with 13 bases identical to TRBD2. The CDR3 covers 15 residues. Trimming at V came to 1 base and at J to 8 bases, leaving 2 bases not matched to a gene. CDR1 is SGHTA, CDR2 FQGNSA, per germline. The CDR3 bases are TGTGCCAGCAGCTTAGGACTAGCGGGGGGACATGAGCAGTTCTTC. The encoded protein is CASSLGLAGGHEQFF.

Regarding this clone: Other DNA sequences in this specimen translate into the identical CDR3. The DNA of the CDR3 is TGCAGCGTTTCCCGGGGGGAGGGCACAGATACGCAGTATTTT. It encodes CSVSRGEGTDTQYF. The chain links TRBV29-1 to TRBJ2-3, with 7 bases fitting TRBD2. The CDR3 runs to 14 residues. Germline assignment: CDR1 SQVTM and CDR2 ANQGSEA. V trimming: 5 bases; J trimming: 1 base; junction bases outside the gene matches: 6.

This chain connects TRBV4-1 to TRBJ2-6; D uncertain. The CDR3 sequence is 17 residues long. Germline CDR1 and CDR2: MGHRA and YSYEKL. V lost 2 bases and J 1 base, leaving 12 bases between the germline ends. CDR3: CASSQTTTVSGANVLTF. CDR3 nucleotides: TGCGCCAGCAGCCAAACAACCACCGTTTCTGGGGCCAACGTCCTGACTTTC.

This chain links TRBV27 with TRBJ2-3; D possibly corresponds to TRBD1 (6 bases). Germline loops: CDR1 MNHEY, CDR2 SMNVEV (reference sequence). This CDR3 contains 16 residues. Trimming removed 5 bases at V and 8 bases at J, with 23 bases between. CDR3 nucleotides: TGTGCCAGCAGTCGTGGGGGCGTCCGCCTAGCAGGTACGCAGTATTTT. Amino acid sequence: CASSRGGVRLAGTQYF.

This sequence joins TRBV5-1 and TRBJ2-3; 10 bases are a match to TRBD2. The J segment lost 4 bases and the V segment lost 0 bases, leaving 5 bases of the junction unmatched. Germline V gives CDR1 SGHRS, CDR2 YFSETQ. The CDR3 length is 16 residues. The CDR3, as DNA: TGCGCCAGCAGCTTGGTGATAGCGGGGGGTGCAGATACGCAGTATTTT. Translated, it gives CASSLVIAGGADTQYF.

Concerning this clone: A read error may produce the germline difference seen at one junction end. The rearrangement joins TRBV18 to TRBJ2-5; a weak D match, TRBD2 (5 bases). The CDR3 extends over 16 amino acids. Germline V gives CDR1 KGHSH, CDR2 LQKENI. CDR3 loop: CASSPPDLRERVTQYF. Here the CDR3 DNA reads TGTGCCAGCTCTCCACCCGACCTGAGGGAAAGAGTGACCCAGTACTTC.

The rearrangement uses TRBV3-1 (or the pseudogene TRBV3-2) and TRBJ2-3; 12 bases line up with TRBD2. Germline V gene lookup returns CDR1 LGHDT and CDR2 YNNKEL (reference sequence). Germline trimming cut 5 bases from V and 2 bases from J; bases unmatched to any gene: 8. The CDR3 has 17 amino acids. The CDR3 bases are TGTGCCAGCAGCTTTCCTAGCGGGGGGGCCTCCACAGATACGCAGTATTTT. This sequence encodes CASSFPSGGASTDTQYF.

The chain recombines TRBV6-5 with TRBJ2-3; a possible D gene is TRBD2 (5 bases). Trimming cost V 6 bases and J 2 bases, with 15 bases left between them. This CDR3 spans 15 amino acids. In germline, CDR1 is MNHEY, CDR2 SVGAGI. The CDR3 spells CASRSPGWVTDTQYF. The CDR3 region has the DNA TGTGCCAGCAGATCACCGGGATGGGTCACAGATACGCAGTATTTT.

This chain's CDR3 is CAISDSPSRAGGPGEQFF. CDR3 coding DNA: TGTGCCATCAGTGACTCGCCTTCGAGAGCGGGGGGGCCTGGTGAGCAGTTCTTC. This chain links TRBV10-3 with TRBJ2-1, with 10 positions matching TRBD2. The CDR3 loop spans 18 amino acids. Germline CDR1 reads ENHRY; CDR2 reads SYGVKD. V lost 3 bases and J lost 9; bases outside the gene matches: 17.

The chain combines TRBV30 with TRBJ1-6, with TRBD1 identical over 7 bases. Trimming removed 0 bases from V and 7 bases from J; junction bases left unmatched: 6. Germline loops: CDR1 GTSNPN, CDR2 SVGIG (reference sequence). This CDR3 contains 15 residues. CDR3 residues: CAWSVVAGGNSPLHF. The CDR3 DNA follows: TGTGCCTGGAGTGTAGTTGCAGGGGGGAATTCACCCCTCCACTTT.

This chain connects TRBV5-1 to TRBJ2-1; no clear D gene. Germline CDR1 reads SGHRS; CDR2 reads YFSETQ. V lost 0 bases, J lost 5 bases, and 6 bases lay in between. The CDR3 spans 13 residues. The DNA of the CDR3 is TGCGCCAGCAGCTTGGGAGTTAACAATGAGCAGTTCTTC. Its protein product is CASSLGVNNEQFF. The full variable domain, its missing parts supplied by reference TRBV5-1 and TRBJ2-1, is KAGVTQTPRYLIKTRGQQVTLSCSPISGHRSVSWYQQTPGQGLQFLFEYFSETQRNKGNFPGRFSGRQFSNSRSEMNVSTLELGDSALYLCASSLGVNNEQFFGPGTRLTVL.

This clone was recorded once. The CDR3 sequence is CASSQEARVTNTIYF. The CDR3 DNA follows: TGCGCCAGCAGCCAAGAGGCCAGGGTAACAAACACCATATATTTT. The chain uses TRBV4-1 and TRBJ1-3, with a possible D match to TRBD1 (5 bases). Per the germline V gene, CDR1 is MGHRA and CDR2 is YSYEKL. The V and J ends lost 0 bases and 6 bases respectively, with 12 bases between them. CDR3 size: 15 residues.

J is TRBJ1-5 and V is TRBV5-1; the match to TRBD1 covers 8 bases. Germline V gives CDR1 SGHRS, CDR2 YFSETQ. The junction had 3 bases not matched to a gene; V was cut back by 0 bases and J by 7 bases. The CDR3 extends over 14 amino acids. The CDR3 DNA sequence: TGCGCCAGCAGCTTGGCAGGGGGCCAGCAGCCCCAGCATTTT. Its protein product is CASSLAGGQQPQHF.

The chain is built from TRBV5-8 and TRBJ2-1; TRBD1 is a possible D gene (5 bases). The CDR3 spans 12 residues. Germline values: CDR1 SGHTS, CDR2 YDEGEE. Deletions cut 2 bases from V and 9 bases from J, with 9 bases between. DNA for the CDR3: TGTGCCAGCAGCTTCAGGGTTGGTGAGCAGTTCTTC. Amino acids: CASSFRVGEQFF.

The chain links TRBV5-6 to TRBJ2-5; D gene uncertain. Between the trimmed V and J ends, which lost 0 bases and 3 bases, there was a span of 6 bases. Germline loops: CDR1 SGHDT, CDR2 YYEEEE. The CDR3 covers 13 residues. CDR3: CASSLATEETQYF. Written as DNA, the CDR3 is TGTGCCAGCAGCTTGGCCACAGAAGAGACCCAGTACTTC.